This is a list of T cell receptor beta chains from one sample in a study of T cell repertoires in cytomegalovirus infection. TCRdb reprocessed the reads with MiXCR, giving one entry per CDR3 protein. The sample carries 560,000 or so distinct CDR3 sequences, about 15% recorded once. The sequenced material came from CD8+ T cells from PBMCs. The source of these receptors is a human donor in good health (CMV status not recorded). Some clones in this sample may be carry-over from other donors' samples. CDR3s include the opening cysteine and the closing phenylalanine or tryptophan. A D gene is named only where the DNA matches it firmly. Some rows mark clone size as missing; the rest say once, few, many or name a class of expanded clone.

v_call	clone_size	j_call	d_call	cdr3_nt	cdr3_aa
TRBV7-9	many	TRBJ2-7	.	TGTGCCAGCAGGGACGGGGCCCGGGAGCAGTACTTC	CASRDGAREQYF
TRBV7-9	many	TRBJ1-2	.	TGTGCCAGCAGCAACCCCGACCGGCCGGGCTACACCTTC	CASSNPDRPGYTF
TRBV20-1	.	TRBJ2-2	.	TGCAGTGCTAGAGATGGACGACAGGAGAGATACACCGGGGAGCTGTTTTTT	CSARDGRQERYTGELFF
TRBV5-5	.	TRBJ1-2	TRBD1	TGTGCCAGCAGCCAGGACAGGGGGGGATCTGGCTACACCTTC	CASSQDRGGSGYTF
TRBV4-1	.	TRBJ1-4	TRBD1	TGCGCCAGCAGCCAAACGGACAGGGCCGCCGAAAAACTGTTTTTT	CASSQTDRAAEKLFF
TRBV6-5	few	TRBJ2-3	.	TGTGCCAGCAGTTACTCCAGGTATCCTAGCACAGATACGCAGTATTTT	CASSYSRYPSTDTQYF
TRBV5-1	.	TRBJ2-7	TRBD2	TGCGCCAGCAGCCCGGGACTAGCGGGAGAGTACGAGCAGTACTTC	CASSPGLAGEYEQYF
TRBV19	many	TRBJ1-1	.	TGTGCCAGTACCCCCCGCGGGGTCGAAAAAGCTTTCTTT	CASTPRGVEKAFF
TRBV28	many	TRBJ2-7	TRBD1	TGTGCCAGCGGACACCGGGACAGGGCATACTACGAGCAGTACTTC	CASGHRDRAYYEQYF
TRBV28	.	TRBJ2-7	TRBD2	TGTACCAGCAGACCCGCCGGGAGGGCCTACGAGCAGTACTTC	CTSRPAGRAYEQYF
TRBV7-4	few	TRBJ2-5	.	TGTGCCAGCACCAACACTTGTGACCGAACCCTTGGGGGCCAAGAGACCCAGTACTTC	CASTNTCDRTLGGQETQYF
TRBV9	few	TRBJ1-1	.	TGTGCCAGCAGCGTAACTCCGTCGAACACTGAAGCTTTCTTT	CASSVTPSNTEAFF
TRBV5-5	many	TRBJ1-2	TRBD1	TGTGCCAGCAGCCCGGAACGACAGGGAGGCTATGGCTACACCTTC	CASSPERQGGYGYTF
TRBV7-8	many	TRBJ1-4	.	TGTGCCAGCAGTCATGCTTCGGGGGGGGGTGAAAAACTGTTTTTT	CASSHASGGGEKLFF
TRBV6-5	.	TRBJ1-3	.	TGTGCCAGCAGCAGTTTAGACTCTGGAAACACCATATATTTT	CASSSLDSGNTIYF
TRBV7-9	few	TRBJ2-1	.	TGTGCCAGCAGGCGGGACACCTACAATGAGCAGTTCTTC	CASRRDTYNEQFF
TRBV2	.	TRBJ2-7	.	TGTGCCACGCGGGGCGGACCCTACGAGCAGTACTTC	CATRGGPYEQYF
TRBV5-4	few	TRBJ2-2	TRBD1	TGTGCCAGCCTCGGGACAGGGGACACCGGGGAGCTGTTTTTT	CASLGTGDTGELFF
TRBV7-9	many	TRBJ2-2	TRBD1	TGTGCCAGCAGCTCCGGGACAGGGATTCGGGGCGGGGAGCTGTTTTTT	CASSSGTGIRGGELFF
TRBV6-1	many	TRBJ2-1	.	TGTGCCAGCAGTGGCGGGACTCCCAATGAGCAGTTCTTC	CASSGGTPNEQFF
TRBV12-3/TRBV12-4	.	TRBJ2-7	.	TGTGCCAGCAGTTCTTCCTCCGGGACACCCACTTCCTACGAGCAGTACTTC	CASSSSSGTPTSYEQYF
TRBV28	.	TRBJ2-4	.	TGTGCCAGCGAAGGAGGAGGCAAAAACATTCAGTACTTC	CASEGGGKNIQYF
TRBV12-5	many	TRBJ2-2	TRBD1	TGTGCTAGTGGTTTGGTAGTGCTAATCGGACAGGGGAACACCGGGGAGCTGTTTTTT	CASGLVVLIGQGNTGELFF
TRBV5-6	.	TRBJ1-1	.	TGTGCCAGCAGCTCCCGGTGGAGGACAGATGAAGCTTTCTTT	CASSSRWRTDEAFF
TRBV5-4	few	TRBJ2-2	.	TGTGCCAGTAGGGAGTCCGGGGAGCTGTTTTTT	CASRESGELFF
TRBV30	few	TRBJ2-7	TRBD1	TGTGCCTGGAGGGGACAGGCTAGCTACGAGCAGTACTTC	CAWRGQASYEQYF
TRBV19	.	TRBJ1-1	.	TGTGCCAGTAGTCAGCCGAGTAAAACTGAAGCTTTCTTT	CASSQPSKTEAFF
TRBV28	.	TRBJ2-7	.	TGTGCCAGCAGAGGACAAGGTTCTACCTACGAGCAGTACTTC	CASRGQGSTYEQYF
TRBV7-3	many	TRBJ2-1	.	TGTGCCAGCAGCTTAGGTTTAGTCGACAATGAGCAGTTCTTC	CASSLGLVDNEQFF
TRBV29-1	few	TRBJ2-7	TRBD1	TGCAGCGCTCTGGGACAGGGAGGCGAGCAGTACTTC	CSALGQGGEQYF
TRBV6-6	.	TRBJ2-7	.	TGTGCCAGCACTCTACACAACAGTTTAGGCGAGCAGTACTTC	CASTLHNSLGEQYF
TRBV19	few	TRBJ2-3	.	TGTGCCAGTACCCCCGGGGTCAAAAGATCAGATACGCAGTATTTT	CASTPGVKRSDTQYF
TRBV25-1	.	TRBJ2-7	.	TGTGCCAGCAGTAATAGGGCCAGTTCCTACGAGCAGTACTTC	CASSNRASSYEQYF
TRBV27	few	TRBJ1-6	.	TGTGCCAGCAGTTTTATTCCAGGAAATTCACCCCTCCACTTT	CASSFIPGNSPLHF
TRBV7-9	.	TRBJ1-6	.	TGTGCCAGCACACAGAGCTCCTATAATTCACCCCTCCACTTT	CASTQSSYNSPLHF
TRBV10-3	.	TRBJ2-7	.	TGTGCCATCAGTGAGTCCCGGACAGTGACCTACGAGCAGTACTTC	CAISESRTVTYEQYF
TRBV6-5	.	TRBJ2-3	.	TGTGCCAGCAGTTACGCCCAGGAAACAGATACGCAGTATTTT	CASSYAQETDTQYF
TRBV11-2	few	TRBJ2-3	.	TGTGCCAGCAGCTTAGGGTCGCGACTATCAGATACGCAGTATTTT	CASSLGSRLSDTQYF
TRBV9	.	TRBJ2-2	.	TGTGCCAGCAGCGTAGAAGGACAGTCTAACACCGGGGAGCTGTTTTTT	CASSVEGQSNTGELFF
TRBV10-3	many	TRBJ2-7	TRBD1	TGTGCCATCAGCGGGACAGGGGGCATTCACGAGCAGTACTTC	CAISGTGGIHEQYF
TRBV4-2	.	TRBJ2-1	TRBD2	TGTGCCAGCAGCCAAGAATTCTATACAGAAGCGGGAGGCTTCAATGAGCAGTTCTTC	CASSQEFYTEAGGFNEQFF
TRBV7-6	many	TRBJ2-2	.	TGTGCCAGCAGCTCCCGAGCTAGCACCGGGGAGCTGTTTTTT	CASSSRASTGELFF
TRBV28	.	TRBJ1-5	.	TGTGCCAGCAGTTCAGTCATTATTCAGGGGAGAGGCAATCAGCCCCAGCATTTT	CASSSVIIQGRGNQPQHF
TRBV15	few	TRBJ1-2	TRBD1	TGTGCCACCAGCAGTCCCGGGACAGTATTCTATGGCTACACCTTC	CATSSPGTVFYGYTF
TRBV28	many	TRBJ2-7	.	TGTGCCACCTCTAGCGAACCCTCCTACGAGCAGTACTTC	CATSSEPSYEQYF
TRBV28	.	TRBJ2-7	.	TGTGCCAGCAGCACGCGGGGAGCCGAGCAGTACTTC	CASSTRGAEQYF